These 21 T cell receptor beta chains originate from one sample sequenced in a study of T cell repertoires in cytomegalovirus infection. TCRdb ran MiXCR on the reads and lists one entry per CDR3 protein. The table includes over 250,000 distinct CDR3 sequences, approximately 22% detected once. These receptors' antigens are unknown. The sequences come from cultured PBMCs, collected from culture after CMV antigen stimulation. The receptors stem from a human donor in good health (CMV status not recorded). Some clones in this sample may be carry-over from other donors' samples.

There are a few counts of this clonotype. The V call is TRBV13, the J call TRBJ2-7, with TRBD1 matching 11 bases. The CDR3 is made up of 14 amino acids. V shed 8 bases, J shed 2 bases, and the junction held 5 bases outside the gene matches. CDR1 and CDR2 from the germline V gene are PRHDT and FYEKMQ (reference sequence). The CDR3 region is CASARDRGAYEQYF. The CDR3 DNA is TGTGCCAGCGCGCGGGACAGGGGGGCCTACGAGCAGTACTTC. Together with reference TRBV13 and TRBJ2-7, the CDR3 gives the full variable domain: AAGVIQSPRHLIKEKRETATLKCYPIPRHDTVYWYQQGPGQDPQFLISFYEKMQSDKGSIPDRFSAQQFSDYHSELNMSSLELGDSALYFCASARDRGAYEQYFGPGTRLTVT.

The chain is built from TRBV6-2 or TRBV6-3 and TRBJ2-2; TRBD2 might be the D (6 bases). The germline V and J ends were trimmed by 6 bases and 4 bases, with 9 bases remaining between them. Germline V gene lookup returns CDR1 MNHEY and CDR2 SVGEGT. The CDR3 loop spans 13 amino acids. The CDR3 DNA sequence: TGTGCCAGCAGGATGGGGGGCACCGGGGAGCTGTTTTTT. Translating gives CASRMGGTGELFF.

This clonotype has more than one count but fewer than ten. This chain joins TRBV28 and TRBJ1-4; 12 bases match TRBD1. The V segment lost 8 bases and the J segment 8 bases; nucleotides outside the gene matches: 6. The CDR3 is 14 amino acids. Germline-derived CDR1 and CDR2 are MDHEN and SYDVKM. CDR3 protein: CASGGTGGYEKLFF. DNA for the CDR3: TGTGCCAGCGGCGGGACAGGGGGCTACGAAAAACTGTTTTTT. Drawing the rest from reference TRBV28 and TRBJ1-4, the complete variable domain is DVKVTQSSRYLVKRTGEKVFLECVQDMDHENMFWYRQDPGLGLRLIYFSYDVKMKEKGDIPEGYSVSREKKERFSLILESASTNQTSMYLCASGGTGGYEKLFFGSGTQLSVL.

This sequence joins TRBV29-1 and TRBJ1-3; D unclear. Trimming removed 4 bases at V and 0 bases at J, with 4 bases between. This CDR3 has 12 residues. CDR1 and CDR2 from the germline V gene are SQVTM and ANQGSEA. CDR3 in DNA: TGCAGCGTTGGTAACTCTGGAAACACCATATATTTT. It specifies CSVGNSGNTIYF.

The V call is TRBV12-3 or TRBV12-4, the J call TRBJ1-2, with a weak D call TRBD1 (5 bases). The CDR3 totals 14 residues. Trimming removed 5 bases from V and 8 bases from J, with 18 bases in between. CDR3 in amino acids: CASSRGRRVVGYTF. The CDR3 DNA follows: TGTGCCAGCAGTAGGGGACGTCGGGTCGTGGGCTACACCTTC.

The J gene is TRBJ1-2, the V gene TRBV28; TRBD1 agrees at 7 bases. The CDR3 is made up of 16 amino acids. Trimming cost V 3 bases and J 4 bases; bases outside gene matches: 11. The germline CDR1 and CDR2 sequences are MDHEN and SYDVKM. The CDR3 region is CASSFAGGSELYGYTF. In DNA form, the CDR3 reads TGTGCCAGCAGTTTTGCAGGGGGTTCAGAACTCTATGGCTACACCTTC.

This clonotype showed up many times. The rearrangement uses TRBV7-2 and TRBJ2-4; D not certain. V was shortened by 0 bases and J by 1 base, with 7 bases between the two germline ends. Germline V gives CDR1 SGHTA, CDR2 FQGNSA. The CDR3 covers 15 residues. The CDR3 here is CASSLAFQAKNIQYF. Written as DNA, the CDR3 is TGTGCCAGCAGCTTAGCGTTTCAGGCCAAAAACATTCAGTACTTC.

This clonotype was seen a handful of times. The chain couples TRBV18 to TRBJ2-5, with 9 bases aligning to TRBD2. Germline loops: CDR1 KGHSH, CDR2 LQKENI. The CDR3 loop spans 15 amino acids. The J segment lost 5 bases and the V segment lost 2 bases, leaving 6 bases of the junction unmatched. Here the CDR3 DNA reads TGTGCCAGCTCACCAGGGACTAGCCGGCGGGAGACCCAGTACTTC. Translated, it gives CASSPGTSRRETQYF.

This clonotype showed up just a few times. One end of the junction varies from germline; a read error may be responsible. The V call is TRBV20-1, the J call TRBJ2-5; no reliable D call. This CDR3 has 13 amino acids. CDR1 and CDR2 (germline): DFQATT, SNEGSKA (reference sequence). CDR3 loop: CSARGPSQETQYF. For the CDR3, the DNA is TGCAGTGCAAGAGGACCGTCCCAAGAGACCCAGTACTTC.

This clonotype was counted only a few times. The chain joins TRBV18 to TRBJ1-2; D uncertain. The CDR3 is 13 amino acids. The germline V gene encodes CDR1 KGHSH and CDR2 LQKENI. The V end lost 6 bases, the J end lost 3 bases, and 11 bases lay between the germline ends. The CDR3 loop reads CASSWREDYGYTF. DNA for the CDR3: TGTGCCAGCTCCTGGAGGGAAGACTATGGCTACACCTTC.

This clonotype occurred many times. This chain connects TRBV19 to TRBJ1-4, with a possible D match to TRBD1 (5 bases). With 2 bases removed from V and 5 bases from J, the gap between germline ends came to 6 bases. Germline V lookup: CDR1 LNHDA, CDR2 SQIVND (reference sequence). The CDR3 totals 13 residues. Written as DNA, the CDR3 is TGTGCCAGTAGTATACAGGGAAATGAAAAACTGTTTTTT. It translates to CASSIQGNEKLFF.

The chain uses TRBV7-6 and TRBJ2-2; no reliable D call. CDR1 and CDR2 (germline): SGHVS, FNYEAQ. The CDR3 spans 12 residues. V was clipped by 5 bases and J by 6 bases, with 7 bases between them. In DNA form, the CDR3 reads TGTGCCAGCAGCCTTAAGCCCGGGGAGCTGTTTTTT. This codes for CASSLKPGELFF.

The rearrangement links TRBV7-9 to TRBJ2-7; 7 nucleotides align to TRBD1. Per germline, CDR1 SEHNR and CDR2 FQNEAQ (reference sequence). The CDR3 runs 16 residues. Losses at the gene ends were 1 base for V and 0 bases for J; bases not matched to a gene: 6. CDR3: CASSLGTGQSSYEQYF. The CDR3 DNA reads as TGTGCCAGCAGCTTAGGAACGGGACAGTCCTCCTACGAGCAGTACTTC.

This clonotype was counted only a few times. This sequence joins TRBV11-2 and TRBJ1-1; 7 positions match TRBD1. Germline V lookup: CDR1 SGHAT, CDR2 FQNNGV. The CDR3 is 13 amino acids. Trimming took 3 bases from V and 8 from J; bases not matched to a gene: 6. In DNA form, the CDR3 reads TGTGCCAGCAGCTTGGACAGGAAGGCCGAAGCTTTCTTT. It translates to CASSLDRKAEAFF. The whole variable domain, remainder taken from reference TRBV11-2 and TRBJ1-1, is EAGVAQSPRYKIIEKRQSVAFWCNPISGHATLYWYQQILGQGPKLLIQFQNNGVVDDSQLPKDRFSAERLKGVDSTLKIQPAKLEDSAVYLCASSLDRKAEAFFGQGTRLTVV.

The chain uses TRBV7-9 and TRBJ1-1; possible D gene TRBD1, 6 bases. CDR1 and CDR2 from the germline V gene are SEHNR and FQNEAQ (reference sequence). V was pared by 1 base and J by 10 bases, with 10 bases between. CDR3 length: 12 amino acids. DNA for the CDR3: TGTGCCAGCAGCTTAGTTGAGGGGGGAGCTTTCTTT. As protein: CASSLVEGGAFF. Using reference TRBV7-9 and TRBJ1-1 for the parts outside the CDR3, the full variable domain is DTGVSQNPRHKITKRGQNVTFRCDPISEHNRLYWYRQTLGQGPEFLTYFQNEAQLEKSRLLSDRFSAERPKGSFSTLEIQRTEQGDSAMYLCASSLVEGGAFFGQGTRLTVV.

This clonotype was counted many times. This chain uses TRBV12-3 or TRBV12-4 with TRBJ2-7; 14 nucleotides line up with TRBD2. Trimming at V came to 0 bases and at J to 3 bases, leaving 7 bases not matched to a gene. This CDR3 region has 18 residues. As DNA, the CDR3 is TGTGCCAGCAGTTTAGCGCGACTAGCGGGAGGGCGGGACTACGAGCAGTACGTC. Its translation: CASSLARLAGGRDYEQYV.

This clonotype appeared a few times. The rearrangement uses TRBV7-9 and TRBJ1-1; D perhaps matches TRBD1 (5 bases). This CDR3 comprises 12 residues. The V end was cut by 5 bases, the J end by 11 bases, with 15 bases between. CDR1 and CDR2 (germline): SEHNR, FQNEAQ (reference sequence). The CDR3 spells CASSRGGVMAFF. CDR3 coding DNA: TGTGCCAGCAGCAGGGGAGGGGTGATGGCTTTCTTT.

This clonotype has at least ten counts. The chain carries TRBV7-2 and TRBJ1-4, with TRBD1 matching over 10 bases. V gave up 4 bases and J gave up 7 bases; unmatched junction bases: 3. The CDR3 totals 14 residues. Per the germline V gene, CDR1 is SGHTA and CDR2 is FQGNSA. The CDR3 spells CASSSGQGSEKLFF. The CDR3 region has the DNA TGTGCCAGCAGCTCGGGACAGGGGAGTGAAAAACTGTTTTTT.

Of note for this clonotype: Relative to the germline gene, one junction end is altered; a read error may explain this. This chain connects TRBV28 to TRBJ2-3; no firm D call. Per germline, CDR1 MDHEN and CDR2 SYDVKM. The CDR3 has 12 residues. CDR3 amino acids: CVSSLGWDTQYF. The CDR3 DNA follows: TGTGTCAGCAGTCTGGGGTGGGATACGCAGTATTTT.

Remarks on this clonotype: A much larger clonotype is one base distant, so this may be a read error. The CDR3 does not close with the conserved phenylalanine or tryptophan, likely indicating a read error. The chain couples TRBV7-2 to TRBJ2-5; 7 nucleotides line up with TRBD2. There are 15 residues in the CDR3. CDR1 is SGHTA, CDR2 FQGNSA, per germline. V trimming: 1 base; J trimming: 5 bases; junction bases outside the gene matches: 7. The CDR3, as DNA: TGTGCCAGCAGCTTAGACGGGAGGCCGGGTGAGACCCAGTACTCC. Translated, it gives CASSLDGRPGETQYS.

The CDR3 DNA is TGTGCCAGTGGAAAGGATGGAGTTCAGCCCCAGCATTTT. This sequence encodes CASGKDGVQPQHF. This chain uses TRBV19 with TRBJ1-5; D is unresolved. The CDR3 is 13 amino acids. The germline gives CDR1 LNHDA, CDR2 SQIVND (reference sequence). V shed 8 bases and J shed 6 bases, with 14 bases lying between them.